A selection of T cell receptor beta chains follows, all from one sample in a study of blood T cell repertoires in COVID-19. Sequencing was performed with immunoSEQ multiplex PCR; in TCRdb, only in-frame clones are kept and a portion is missing. The repertoire holds about 45,000 clones, with roughly nine tenths as singletons. Sequencing used peripheral blood. These receptors all stem from a human donor in a cohort sampled during active COVID-19. Both conserved end residues are part of each CDR3. A D gene is named only where the DNA matches it firmly. Clone size is given for some rows only: seen once, a few or many times, or a class if the clone is expanded.

J,D,size,V,DNA,CDR3
TRBJ1-6,TRBD1,.,TRBV10-3,TGTGCCATCAGTGGAGACAGGGGGGTGAGGGGTAATTCACCCCTCCACTTT,CAISGDRGVRGNSPLHF
TRBJ2-3,.,.,TRBV7-8,TGTGCCAGCAGCCGATATGAGGGACTTAGGGAGGCAGATACGCAGTATTTT,CASSRYEGLREADTQYF
TRBJ2-2,TRBD1,.,TRBV29-1,TGCAGCGCCGACAGGGTAAACACCGGGGAGCTGTTTTTT,CSADRVNTGELFF
TRBJ2-7,TRBD2,.,TRBV7-2,TGTGCCAGCAGCTCTCGAATACTAGCGGGGGGCGGCGGGGAGCAGTACTTC,CASSSRILAGGGGEQYF
TRBJ2-3,TRBD2,.,TRBV20-1,TGCAGTGCTAGTCCCTCTACTAGCGGGAGCAATACGCAGTATTTT,CSASPSTSGSNTQYF
TRBJ2-7,.,.,TRBV27,TGTGCCAGCAGTTTTCTCAGCTCCTACGAGCAGTACTTC,CASSFLSSYEQYF
TRBJ2-7,TRBD1,.,TRBV15,TGTGCCACCAGCAGGCGACAGGGAATGGCAAGCGAGCAGTACTTC,CATSRRQGMASEQYF
TRBJ2-7,TRBD2,.,TRBV14,TGTGCCAGCAGCCTCTTGGCCGGGACTAGCGGGAGGGCCATCTTTAGCGACGAGCAGTACTTC,CASSLLAGTSGRAIFSDEQYF
TRBJ2-7,TRBD1,.,TRBV11-3,TGTGCCAGCAGCGCCAACAGGGGGCAAGAGCAGTACTTC,CASSANRGQEQYF
TRBJ2-7,.,once,TRBV3-1/TRBV3-2,TGTGCCAGCAGCCAAGAATGGGGGGGCTACAGCTACGAGCAGTACTTC,CASSQEWGGYSYEQYF
TRBJ2-1,TRBD2,.,TRBV11-3,TGTGCCAGCAGCTCATCCGAGGTGGGACTAGCGGGTAACAATGAGCAGTTCTTC,CASSSSEVGLAGNNEQFF
TRBJ2-7,.,.,TRBV20-1,TGCAGTGCTAGCGGGTGGGACGAGCAGTACTTC,CSASGWDEQYF
TRBJ1-1,.,.,TRBV28,TGTGCCAGCAGTTTATTATTTTCGGCAGGTTGGATGGACACTGAAGCTTTCTTT,CASSLLFSAGWMDTEAFF
TRBJ1-3,.,.,TRBV30,TGTGCCTGGAGTGTACAGTACGGACAGCTAATCTCTGGAAACACCATATATTTT,CAWSVQYGQLISGNTIYF
TRBJ1-1,TRBD1,.,TRBV7-8,TGTGCCAGCAGCTTAGCCTATGGACAGGGAATGGCTGAAGCTTTCTTT,CASSLAYGQGMAEAFF
TRBJ2-7,.,.,TRBV7-7,TGTGCCAGCTCAGAGGGCCACTCCTACGAGCAGTACTTC,CASSEGHSYEQYF
TRBJ2-3,TRBD2,.,TRBV7-2,TGTGCCAGCAGCTTCTCTAGCGGGAGGGCCATGGATACGCAGTATTTT,CASSFSSGRAMDTQYF
TRBJ1-4,.,.,TRBV21-1,TGTGCCCACGCCAAAAAGGAGGAAAAACTGTTTTTT,CAHAKKEEKLFF
TRBJ2-2,TRBD2,.,TRBV4-3,TGCGCCAGCAGCCCCCTCTTTGCGGGAGATACCGGGGAGCTGTTTTTT,CASSPLFAGDTGELFF
TRBJ1-1,.,medium-sized,TRBV6-2/TRBV6-3,TGTGCCAGCAGTTACCTCGGGCCTCTCGGGGTTGAAGCTTTCTTT,CASSYLGPLGVEAFF
TRBJ2-1,TRBD1,.,TRBV15,TGTGCCACCAGCAGAGACGACAGGGAGTATTCGTTCTTC,CATSRDDREYSFF
TRBJ2-7,.,once,TRBV6-6,TGTGCCAGCAGCCGTGACATCAGGGGCTCTGGGGGAGGGCCCAAGCACGAGCAGTACTTC,CASSRDIRGSGGGPKHEQYF
TRBJ2-1,TRBD1,.,TRBV6-2/TRBV6-3,TGTGCCAGCAGCCCCGGGACAGGGCCCTACAATGAGCAGTTCTTC,CASSPGTGPYNEQFF
TRBJ2-1,TRBD2,.,TRBV11-2,TGTGCCAGCACCCTATCATTGTGGGGACTAGCGGCTAACAATGAGCAGTTCTTC,CASTLSLWGLAANNEQFF
TRBJ2-7,.,once,TRBV5-5,TGTGCCAGCAGCTTTCAAGGGGCGGCCTACGAGCAGTACTTC,CASSFQGAAYEQYF
TRBJ2-2,.,.,TRBV2,TGTGCCCTCCGTCCGGCTAGATCCGGGGAGCTGTTTTTT,CALRPARSGELFF
TRBJ2-1,.,.,TRBV3-1/TRBV3-2,TGTGCCAGCAGCCCCAGAGCGGGACAATCCTACAATGAGCAGTTCTTC,CASSPRAGQSYNEQFF
TRBJ2-2,TRBD2,.,TRBV6-2/TRBV6-3,TGTGCCAGCAGTTGCACGACTAGCGGGGGAAAGAACACCGGGGAGCTGTTTTTT,CASSCTTSGGKNTGELFF
TRBJ2-5,.,once,TRBV4-3,TGCGCCAGCAGCCTCAGGGGCGGAGAGACCCAGTACTTC,CASSLRGGETQYF
TRBJ2-5,TRBD1,.,TRBV15,TGTGCCACCAGCAGTCCGGGACAGGGGTTCGAGACCCAGTACTTC,CATSSPGQGFETQYF
TRBJ2-7,TRBD1,.,TRBV14,TGTGCCAGCAGCCAAGGGCCGGGATTTGGGCAGGGGGTCTTGTACTTC,CASSQGPGFGQGVLYF